What follows are 23 T cell receptor beta chains derived from one specimen sequenced in a study of OX40 agonist ivuxolimab in advanced cancers. Repertoires were generated with immunoSEQ multiplex PCR, while TCRdb's copy carries only in-frame clones and drops some. Among some 80,000 clones listed, 85% to 95% were seen once. The input for sequencing was CD4+ or CD8+ T cells sorted from blood, taken in a trial of the OX40 agonist ivuxolimab. Receptors were obtained from an adult with an advanced solid tumor such as melanoma, head and neck, liver or kidney cancer.

This chain connects TRBV28 to TRBJ1-2; D remains ambiguous. This CDR3 comprises 11 residues. CDR1 and CDR2 (germline): MDHEN, SYDVKM. V lost 6 bases and J 8 bases, leaving 10 bases between the germline ends. CDR3 in DNA: TGTGCCAGCAGCTTGGCCCTCGGCTACACCTTC. Residues: CASSLALGYTF.

V gene TRBV18 combines with J gene TRBJ2-1; D unresolved. The germline CDR1 and CDR2 sequences are KGHSH and LQKENI. This CDR3 contains 17 residues. V was pared by 6 bases and J by 0 bases, with 18 bases between. The CDR3 DNA reads TGTGCCAGCTCTTCCGAGGTACGGGTGAGCTCCTACAATGAGCAGTTCTTC. It yields the protein CASSSEVRVSSYNEQFF.

This sequence joins TRBV5-1 and TRBJ2-5, with TRBD1 as a possible D gene (5 bases). V was shortened by 4 bases and J by 1 base, with 11 bases between the two germline ends. Germline V lookup: CDR1 SGHRS, CDR2 YFSETQ. This CDR3 comprises 14 residues. CDR3 sequence reads: CASSAQGPQETQYF. The CDR3 coding sequence is TGCGCCAGCAGCGCTCAGGGTCCCCAAGAGACCCAGTACTTC.

This sequence joins TRBV5-6 and TRBJ2-6; weak D call: TRBD2 (6 bases). The germline V gene encodes CDR1 SGHDT and CDR2 YYEEEE. V was trimmed by 2 bases and J by 0 bases, leaving 12 bases between them. The CDR3 runs to 17 residues. This chain's CDR3 is CASSLTGLLSGANVLTF. In DNA form, the CDR3 reads TGTGCCAGCAGCTTAACGGGACTGCTCTCTGGGGCCAACGTCCTGACTTTC.

The rearrangement uses TRBV4-3 and TRBJ2-6, with unresolved D. Per germline, CDR1 LGHNA and CDR2 YSLEER. The V gene lost 1 base and the J gene lost 0 bases, with 16 bases spanning the gap. The CDR3 is 19 residues long. Here the CDR3 DNA reads TGCGCCAGCAGCCAAGCGTGGTCCTCTCTCCTCTCTGGGGCCAACGTCCTGACTTTC. Translating it yields CASSQAWSSLLSGANVLTF.

The V gene is TRBV11-2, the J gene TRBJ2-3; D unclear. Looked up from germline, CDR1 is SGHAT and CDR2 is FQNNGV. CDR3 length: 13 residues. Between the trimmed V and J ends, which lost 5 bases and 1 base, there was a span of 7 bases. The CDR3 DNA reads TGTGCCAGCAGCCAGGATGGCACAGATACGCAGTATTTT. Translated: CASSQDGTDTQYF. Supplemented by reference TRBV11-2 and TRBJ2-3, the full variable domain reads EAGVAQSPRYKIIEKRQSVAFWCNPISGHATLYWYQQILGQGPKLLIQFQNNGVVDDSQLPKDRFSAERLKGVDSTLKIQPAKLEDSAVYLCASSQDGTDTQYFGPGTRLTVL.

This clone was seen once. The V gene is TRBV4-1, the J gene TRBJ2-5, with 9 bases aligning to TRBD2. There are 16 residues in the CDR3. V was pared by 2 bases and J by 7 bases, with 11 bases of the junction left unmatched. Germline values: CDR1 MGHRA, CDR2 YSYEKL. The CDR3 DNA follows: TGCGCCAGCAGCCAACCGCCGGGTAGCGGGGGCGTGACCCAGTACTTC. It yields the protein CASSQPPGSGGVTQYF.

This chain connects TRBV4-3 to TRBJ2-5; D gene uncertain. The CDR3 is made up of 13 amino acids. V lost 1 base and J 3 bases, leaving 6 bases between the germline ends. CDR1 and CDR2 from the germline V gene are LGHNA and YSLEER. In nucleotides, the CDR3 is TGCGCCAGCAGCCAAGTAGTGGAAGAGACCCAGTACTTC. Protein: CASSQVVEETQYF.

This chain links TRBV7-2 with TRBJ1-2; D is ambiguous. From germline, CDR1 is SGHTA and CDR2 FQGNSA. V lost 7 bases and J lost 2, with 11 bases in between. There are 13 residues in the CDR3. The CDR3 DNA follows: TGTGCCAGCACCTTGACATTAAACTATGGCTACACCTTC. This gives the protein CASTLTLNYGYTF.

On this clone itself: Other DNA sequences within the sample encode an identical CDR3. This chain joins TRBV7-2 and TRBJ2-7, with D possibly TRBD2 on 5 matching bases. The CDR3 is 11 amino acids. The germline CDR1 and CDR2 sequences are SGHTA and FQGNSA. V lost 5 bases to trimming and J lost 7 bases, with 9 bases between them. CDR3 DNA: TGTGCCAGCAGCCCCGGGGATGAGCAGTACTTC. Translated: CASSPGDEQYF.

The V call is TRBV18, the J call TRBJ1-5; the D gene is possibly TRBD1 (6 bases). V lost 3 bases, J lost 4 bases, and 10 bases lay in between. Germline V CDR1 and CDR2: KGHSH, LQKENI. This CDR3 has 14 residues. The CDR3, as DNA: TGTGCCAGCTCACCGACAGGACAGAATCAGCCCCAGCATTTT. Translated: CASSPTGQNQPQHF. The full variable domain, with the rest looked up from reference TRBV18 and TRBJ1-5, is NAGVMQNPRHLVRRRGQEARLRCSPMKGHSHVYWYRQLPEEGLKFMVYLQKENIIDESGMPKERFSAEFPKEGPSILRIQQVVRGDSAAYFCASSPTGQNQPQHFGDGTRLSIL.

The rearrangement uses TRBV7-9 and TRBJ2-7, with unresolved D. Trimming removed 1 base from V and 2 bases from J, with 15 bases in between. This CDR3 has 16 residues. CDR1 is SEHNR and CDR2 is FQNEAQ in the germline V gene (reference sequence). The CDR3 protein is CASSLGSAIPPYEQYF. The CDR3, as DNA: TGTGCCAGCAGCTTAGGGTCAGCAATCCCTCCCTACGAGCAGTACTTC.

The V and J genes are TRBV5-1 and TRBJ2-7; 8 nucleotides agree with TRBD1. CDR1 and CDR2 from the germline V gene are SGHRS and YFSETQ. The CDR3 length is 14 residues. With 3 bases clipped from V and 3 bases from J, the junction kept 5 bases outside the gene matches. The DNA for the CDR3 is TGCGCCAGCAGCTGGACAGGGATCGGCTACGAGCAGTACTTC. Translating gives CASSWTGIGYEQYF.

The chain carries TRBV6-1 and TRBJ2-3; TRBD2 aligns across 13 bases. In germline, CDR1 is MNHNS, CDR2 SASEGT. The CDR3 length is 16 residues. V lost 2 bases to trimming and J lost 6 bases; unmatched junction nucleotides: 5. CDR3: CASSETSGRARDTQYF. In DNA, the CDR3 is TGTGCCAGCAGTGAAACTAGCGGGAGGGCGCGGGATACGCAGTATTTT.

This clone was picked up one time. The chain employs TRBV28 and TRBJ2-1; 11 bases match TRBD1. Trimming at V came to 6 bases and at J to 8 bases, leaving 6 bases not matched to a gene. This CDR3 is 14 amino acids long. Germline assignment: CDR1 MDHEN and CDR2 SYDVKM. DNA of the CDR3: TGTGCCAGCAGCGGACAGGGGGCGAAGGATGAGCAGTTCTTC. Protein product: CASSGQGAKDEQFF. The full variable domain, in which reference TRBV28 and TRBJ2-1 provide the parts outside the CDR3, is DVKVTQSSRYLVKRTGEKVFLECVQDMDHENMFWYRQDPGLGLRLIYFSYDVKMKEKGDIPEGYSVSREKKERFSLILESASTNQTSMYLCASSGQGAKDEQFFGPGTRLTVL.

With respect to this clone: Sequence at one end of the junction differs from germline and may be a read error. CDR3 sequence reads: CASSSPAGTGSSEQYF. The CDR3 nucleotides read TGTGCCAGCAGTTCGCCCGCCGGGACAGGGTCCTCCGAGCAGTACTTC. The chain links TRBV28 to TRBJ2-5; 9 nucleotides line up with TRBD1. TRBJ2-7 matches the DNA end more closely, so the J call is doubtful. The germline gives CDR1 MDHEN, CDR2 SYDVKM. This CDR3 spans 16 amino acids.

The genes are TRBV28 and TRBJ2-3; D ambiguous. With 4 bases removed from V and 7 bases from J, the gap between germline ends came to 15 bases. The CDR3 loop spans 14 amino acids. Germline CDR1 and CDR2: MDHEN and SYDVKM. The CDR3 bases are TGTGCCAGCAGTTCCCCGCCAACCTCAAATACGCAGTATTTT. Protein sequence: CASSSPPTSNTQYF.

V gene TRBV7-3 combines with J gene TRBJ2-3; TRBD2 is a possible D gene (6 bases). Germline V gives CDR1 SGHTA, CDR2 FQGTGA. The V end was cut by 4 bases, the J end by 1 base, with 12 bases between. This CDR3 has 15 amino acids. This CDR3 reads CASSSRRGGTDTQYF. DNA of the CDR3: TGTGCCAGCAGCTCCCGGAGGGGAGGCACAGATACGCAGTATTTT.

The rearrangement links TRBV28 to TRBJ2-1; 9 nucleotides align to TRBD2. The length of the CDR3 is 14 residues. J was trimmed by 4 bases and V by 6 bases; bases with no gene match: 4. Germline V gives CDR1 MDHEN, CDR2 SYDVKM. The CDR3 region is CASSMTSGYNEQFF. CDR3 in DNA: TGTGCCAGCAGCATGACTAGCGGATACAATGAGCAGTTCTTC.

The chain has TRBV7-2 and TRBJ2-7; TRBD2 matches 8 bases. This CDR3 is 15 amino acids long. Losses at the gene ends were 7 bases for V and 8 bases for J; bases not matched to a gene: 16. The germline CDR1 and CDR2 sequences are SGHTA and FQGNSA. The CDR3 DNA sequence: TGTGCCAGCACCCAGAACCCCGGGAGGGCCTATCAGCAGTACTTC. It translates to CASTQNPGRAYQQYF.

The rearrangement uses TRBV20-1 and TRBJ2-3; 8 nucleotides line up with TRBD1. The CDR3 contains 11 residues. The V gene's germline CDR1 is DFQATT and CDR2 SNEGSKA (reference sequence). After removal of 4 bases from V and 6 bases from J, the junction contained 0 bases not matched to a gene. The CDR3 loop reads CSANRGDTQYF. CDR3 DNA sequence: TGCAGTGCTAACAGGGGGGATACGCAGTATTTT.

The rearrangement links TRBV6-5 to TRBJ2-7, with D possibly matching TRBD1 (5 bases). Trimming shortened V by 2 bases and J by 1 base, and 12 bases separated the two germline ends. The germline V gene has CDR1 MNHEY and CDR2 SVGAGI. This CDR3 is 15 amino acids long. DNA for the CDR3: TGTGCCAGCAGTTACCGCGGCCAGGGTTCCTACGAGCAGTACTTC. It encodes CASSYRGQGSYEQYF.

The chain carries TRBV7-8 and TRBJ1-5, with D perhaps TRBD1 (6 bases). The CDR3 loop spans 13 amino acids. CDR1 and CDR2 from the germline V gene are SGHVS and FQNEAQ. V was shortened by 5 bases and J by 7 bases, with 12 bases between the two germline ends. This chain's CDR3 is CASSHPGEQPQHF. CDR3 coding DNA: TGTGCCAGCAGCCACCCAGGGGAACAGCCCCAGCATTTT.